Following are 10 T cell receptor beta chains from one sample sequenced in a study of blood T cell repertoires in COVID-19. Generated by immunoSEQ multiplex PCR, the TCRdb table keeps only in-frame clones and is missing some. The table includes 250,000 or so clones, more than 65% detected once. Source material: PBMCs or T cells enriched from blood (not recorded which). The receptors come from a man aged 45-60 years who had recovered from COVID-19.

This chain connects TRBV18 to TRBJ2-1, with D maybe TRBD1 (6 bases). Germline V CDR1 and CDR2: KGHSH, LQKENI. The CDR3 totals 14 residues. V dropped 2 bases and J dropped 4 bases, with 9 bases sitting between them. CDR3 amino acids: CASSPTTGYNEQFF. For the CDR3, the DNA is TGTGCCAGCTCACCAACTACAGGGTACAATGAGCAGTTCTTC.

This clone was seen only a few times. This chain uses TRBV7-8 with TRBJ1-4; D perhaps matches TRBD1 (6 bases). The germline gives CDR1 SGHVS, CDR2 FQNEAQ. This CDR3 contains 16 residues. V was shortened by 4 bases and J by 4 bases, with 16 bases between the two germline ends. CDR3 protein: CASSWGRRGYNEKLFF. The CDR3 region has the DNA TGTGCCAGCAGCTGGGGGCGCCGAGGCTATAATGAAAAACTGTTTTTT. The full variable domain, completed using reference TRBV7-8 and TRBJ1-4, is GAGVSQSPRYKVAKRGQDVALRCDPISGHVSLFWYQQALGQGPEFLTYFQNEAQLDKSGLPSDRFFAERPEGSVSTLKIQRTQQEDSAVYLCASSWGRRGYNEKLFFGSGTQLSVL.

The chain combines TRBV4-2 with TRBJ2-3, with 11 bases identical to TRBD2. Germline V gene data show CDR1 as LGHNA and CDR2 as YNFKEQ. Trimming cost V 3 bases and J 0 bases; bases outside gene matches: 8. The CDR3 has 18 residues. For the CDR3, the DNA is TGTGCCAGCAGCCACGGAGGGACTAGCGGCACTAGCACAGATACGCAGTATTTT. Amino acids: CASSHGGTSGTSTDTQYF.

This chain uses TRBV3-1 (or the pseudogene TRBV3-2) with TRBJ1-5, with 8 bases that match TRBD1. This CDR3 is 17 amino acids long. The J segment lost 6 bases and the V segment lost 0 bases, leaving 10 bases of the junction unmatched. Germline V gene lookup returns CDR1 LGHDT and CDR2 YNNKEL (reference sequence). The DNA for the CDR3 is TGTGCCAGCAGCCAAGATCTTGCTTCAGGGGGCATTCAGCCCCAGCATTTT. Its translation: CASSQDLASGGIQPQHF.

The J gene is TRBJ1-2, the V gene TRBV29-1; 8 bases fit TRBD1. The length of the CDR3 is 13 residues. After removal of 6 bases from V and 7 bases from J, the junction contained 10 bases not matched to a gene. Germline assignment: CDR1 SQVTM and CDR2 ANQGSEA. The CDR3: CSVQPGGRGGYTF. The CDR3 DNA is TGCAGCGTCCAACCAGGGGGCCGAGGTGGCTACACCTTC.

A single count supports this clone. The gene calls are TRBV7-9 and TRBJ1-5; D uncertain. The germline V and J ends were trimmed by 2 bases and 4 bases, with 9 bases remaining between them. The length of the CDR3 is 14 residues. Germline CDR1 reads SEHNR; CDR2 reads FQNEAQ (reference sequence). The CDR3 coding sequence is TGTGCCAGCAGCTTAAGTACTCCAAATCAGCCCCAGCATTTT. Protein: CASSLSTPNQPQHF.

This chain uses TRBV7-2 with TRBJ2-1; perhaps TRBD2 as D (5 bases). V was shortened by 8 bases and J by 3 bases, with 5 bases between the two germline ends. The CDR3 has 11 amino acids. Germline V lookup: CDR1 SGHTA, CDR2 FQGNSA. The CDR3 sequence: CASGLYNEQFF. The CDR3 region has the DNA TGTGCCAGCGGACTCTACAATGAGCAGTTCTTC.

The chain links TRBV28 to TRBJ1-4, with a possible D match to TRBD1 (6 bases). The germline gives CDR1 MDHEN, CDR2 SYDVKM. The V and J ends lost 3 bases and 7 bases respectively, with 15 bases between them. The CDR3 is 15 residues long. The CDR3 DNA reads TGTGCCAGCAGTTTCGGGGGGGGCAAGGGTGAAAAACTGTTTTTT. It translates to CASSFGGGKGEKLFF. Drawing the rest from reference TRBV28 and TRBJ1-4, the complete variable domain is DVKVTQSSRYLVKRTGEKVFLECVQDMDHENMFWYRQDPGLGLRLIYFSYDVKMKEKGDIPEGYSVSREKKERFSLILESASTNQTSMYLCASSFGGGKGEKLFFGSGTQLSVL.

The chain is built from TRBV27 and TRBJ1-4; D perhaps matches TRBD1 (5 bases). The CDR3 covers 12 residues. Trimming stripped 1 base from V and 12 bases from J, with 9 bases between. Looked up from germline, CDR1 is MNHEY and CDR2 is SMNVEV (reference sequence). The CDR3 spells CASSLLGGELFF. The DNA of the CDR3 is TGTGCCAGCAGTTTATTGGGGGGAGAACTGTTTTTT.

The chain couples TRBV6-5 to TRBJ1-2; 7 bases map to TRBD1. V was clipped by 6 bases and J by 8 bases; unmatched bases: 6. Germline V gene data show CDR1 as MNHEY and CDR2 as SVGAGI. The CDR3 extends over 12 amino acids. CDR3: CASRTTGPGYTF. CDR3 DNA sequence: TGTGCCAGCAGAACGACAGGGCCGGGCTACACCTTC.